Listed below are T cell receptor beta chains from one sample, sequenced in a study of T cells after yellow fever vaccination. One entry per CDR3 protein, called by TCRdb with MiXCR from the 5' RACE reads. The sample includes about 68,000 distinct CDR3 sequences, over 6% of them seen just once. Sequenced material: CD8+ T cells sorted from PBMCs, taken approximately 47 days after the first yellow fever vaccination. The receptors shown here come from a man younger than 35 who received the YFV17D yellow fever vaccine. The CDR3 runs from the conserved cysteine through the conserved F or W. Fields, in order: clone size, J gene, CDR3 length, V gene, D gene, CDR3 protein, CDR3 DNA. A D gene is named only where the DNA matches it firmly. The size entry is marked missing in some rows and otherwise reads once, few, many or a size class.

many | TRBJ1-1 | 15 | TRBV7-9 | . | CASSSTYMAGTEAFF | TGTGCCAGCAGCTCGACCTACATGGCGGGGACTGAAGCTTTCTTT
many | TRBJ2-7 | 17 | TRBV6-2/TRBV6-3 | TRBD2 | CASRVDTGGGKTYEQYF | TGTGCCAGCAGAGTCGACACTGGGGGGGGTAAGACCTACGAGCAGTACTTC
many | TRBJ2-3 | 12 | TRBV7-9 | . | CASSFNGDTQYF | TGTGCCAGCAGCTTCAATGGGGATACGCAGTATTTT
many | TRBJ1-1 | 12 | TRBV12-3/TRBV12-4 | . | CASSPGSTEAFF | TGTGCCAGCAGTCCAGGGTCCACTGAAGCTTTCTTT
. | TRBJ2-1 | 16 | TRBV6-1 | TRBD2 | CASSDTSGGPYNEQFF | TGTGCCAGCAGTGACACTAGCGGGGGTCCCTACAATGAGCAGTTCTTC
many | TRBJ2-7 | 14 | TRBV5-1 | TRBD1 | CASSLGGGDYEQYF | TGCGCCAGCAGCTTGGGAGGGGGCGACTACGAGCAGTACTTC
few | TRBJ2-2 | 14 | TRBV7-7 | . | CASSLRSYTGELFF | TGTGCCAGCAGCTTAAGATCTTATACCGGGGAGCTGTTTTTT
few | TRBJ1-1 | 14 | TRBV5-1 | . | CASSLAGRTLEAFF | TGCGCCAGCAGCTTGGCCGGGAGAACCTTAGAAGCTTTCTTT
. | TRBJ2-6 | 16 | TRBV7-2 | . | CASSLARYSGANVLTF | TGTGCCAGCAGCTTAGCGCGTTACTCTGGGGCCAACGTCCTGACTTTC
. | TRBJ2-1 | 11 | TRBV27 | . | CASRSRKGQFF | TGTGCCAGCAGGAGCCGCAAAGGGCAGTTCTTC
. | TRBJ2-1 | 16 | TRBV5-6 | TRBD2 | CASSLRTSWTYNEQFF | TGTGCCAGCAGCTTAAGGACTAGCTGGACCTACAATGAGCAGTTCTTC
many | TRBJ2-3 | 16 | TRBV15 | . | CATSRDQGRSTDTQYF | TGTGCCACCAGCAGAGATCAGGGCAGATCCACAGATACGCAGTATTTT
few | TRBJ1-1 | 11 | TRBV7-9 | . | CASRGVGEAFF | TGTGCCAGCCGTGGGGTAGGGGAGGCTTTCTTT
few | TRBJ2-6 | 17 | TRBV6-5 | TRBD2 | CASSYLGGGSGANVLTF | TGTGCCAGCAGTTACCTTGGGGGGGGTTCCGGGGCCAACGTCCTGACTTTC
many | TRBJ2-3 | 18 | TRBV28 | TRBD2 | CASSFERGPSLSTDTQYF | TGTGCCAGCAGTTTCGAGCGGGGGCCAAGCCTGAGCACAGATACGCAGTATTTT
few | TRBJ1-2 | 12 | TRBV4-1 | . | CASSLTVGGYTF | TGCGCCAGCAGCCTAACGGTGGGTGGCTACACCTTC
many | TRBJ1-1 | 10 | TRBV29-1 | . | CSVAAAEAFF | TGCAGCGTTGCGGCTGCTGAAGCTTTCTTT
few | TRBJ1-1 | 16 | TRBV13 | . | CASSVLHFRENTEAFF | TGTGCCAGCAGCGTGCTTCATTTTAGGGAGAACACTGAAGCTTTCTTT
many | TRBJ2-3 | 15 | TRBV4-1 | . | CASSQEQDPTDTQYF | TGCGCCAGCAGCCAAGAACAGGATCCCACAGATACGCAGTATTTT
few | TRBJ1-6 | 16 | TRBV5-1 | TRBD1 | CASSDGTGGYNSPLHF | TGCGCCAGCAGCGACGGGACAGGGGGTTACAATTCACCCCTCCACTTT
. | TRBJ1-1 | 15 | TRBV27 | TRBD1 | CASSQRDRGYTEAFF | TGTGCCAGCAGTCAGCGGGACAGGGGATACACTGAAGCTTTCTTT
many | TRBJ2-7 | 11 | TRBV5-5 | . | CASRSSYEQYF | TGTGCCAGCAGGAGTAGCTACGAGCAGTACTTC
many | TRBJ2-7 | 14 | TRBV15 | . | CATSSFSVGGEQYF | TGTGCCACCAGCTCCTTCTCAGTAGGGGGCGAGCAGTACTTC
many | TRBJ2-2 | 13 | TRBV5-6 | . | CASQVQDTGELFF | TGTGCCAGCCAGGTACAGGACACCGGGGAGCTGTTTTTT
many | TRBJ2-6 | 18 | TRBV9 | TRBD1 | CASSRRTGVYSGANVLTF | TGTGCCAGCAGCCGGAGGACAGGGGTCTACTCTGGGGCCAACGTCCTGACTTTC
. | TRBJ1-5 | 13 | TRBV12-3/TRBV12-4 | . | CASSLADKGRQHF | TGTGCCAGCAGTTTAGCGGACAAGGGCCGCCAGCATTTT
many | TRBJ2-1 | 16 | TRBV7-3 | TRBD2 | CASSVNSGGAPFEQFF | TGTGCCAGCAGCGTCAATAGCGGGGGGGCCCCATTTGAGCAGTTCTTC
many | TRBJ2-5 | 15 | TRBV15 | TRBD2 | CATSRTGGHQETQYF | TGTGCCACCAGCAGAACGGGGGGACACCAAGAGACCCAGTACTTC
few | TRBJ1-1 | 15 | TRBV20-1 | TRBD1 | CSARDLGQGSAEAFF | TGCAGTGCTAGAGACCTCGGACAGGGAAGCGCTGAAGCTTTCTTT
. | TRBJ2-1 | 13 | TRBV6-6 | TRBD2 | CASSLTSANEQFF | TGTGCCAGCAGCCTAACTAGCGCCAATGAGCAGTTCTTC
many | TRBJ1-2 | 14 | TRBV7-6 | . | CASSPDSGNYGYTF | TGTGCCAGCAGCCCCGACAGTGGTAACTATGGCTACACCTTC
many | TRBJ2-7 | 12 | TRBV12-5 | . | CASGLVIYEQYF | TGTGCTAGTGGTTTGGTAATCTACGAGCAGTACTTC
many | TRBJ2-5 | 16 | TRBV9 | TRBD1 | CASSPRTGENQETQYF | TGTGCCAGCAGCCCCCGGACAGGGGAGAACCAAGAGACCCAGTACTTC
many | TRBJ1-6 | 13 | TRBV4-2 | TRBD1 | CASSLRQGTPLHF | TGTGCCAGCAGCCTCAGACAGGGGACACCCCTCCACTTT
few | TRBJ2-7 | 16 | TRBV7-2 | . | CASSPHFPGVNYEQYF | TGTGCCAGCAGCCCCCACTTTCCCGGGGTTAACTACGAGCAGTACTTC
few | TRBJ1-1 | 15 | TRBV5-6 | . | CASSLAPGINTEAFF | TGTGCCAGCAGCTTGGCTCCGGGGATAAACACTGAAGCTTTCTTT
many | TRBJ1-5 | 14 | TRBV10-3 | . | CAISQGATGQPQHF | TGTGCCATCAGTCAGGGAGCTACCGGTCAGCCCCAGCATTTT
few | TRBJ2-1 | 15 | TRBV12-3/TRBV12-4 | . | CASRTWAGAYNEQFF | TGTGCCAGCAGAACCTGGGCGGGGGCTTACAATGAGCAGTTCTTC
. | TRBJ2-5 | 15 | TRBV3-1 | TRBD2 | CASCPPLAGQETQYF | TGTGCCTCCTGCCCCCCCCTAGCGGGACAAGAGACCCAGTACTTC
few | TRBJ2-1 | 13 | TRBV9 | TRBD2 | CASAASGLNEQFF | TGTGCCAGCGCGGCTAGCGGACTCAATGAGCAGTTCTTC
many | TRBJ2-5 | 14 | TRBV5-1 | TRBD1 | CASSFARGKETQYF | TGCGCCAGCAGCTTCGCCAGGGGGAAAGAGACCCAGTACTTC
many | TRBJ2-3 | 15 | TRBV7-3 | . | CASSLNAWGTDTQYF | TGTGCCAGCAGCTTAAATGCTTGGGGGACAGATACGCAGTATTTT
many | TRBJ2-5 | 15 | TRBV12-3/TRBV12-4 | . | CASSPWGGQQETQYF | TGTGCCAGCAGCCCATGGGGGGGCCAACAAGAGACCCAGTACTTC
many | TRBJ1-1 | 17 | TRBV19 | . | CASSIDASGVMGTEAFF | TGTGCCAGTAGTATAGATGCCTCAGGGGTAATGGGCACTGAAGCTTTCTTT
many | TRBJ1-4 | 12 | TRBV10-3 | . | CAISESDEKLFF | TGTGCCATCAGTGAGAGCGATGAAAAACTGTTTTTT
many | TRBJ2-1 | 10 | TRBV7-9 | . | CASSHLEQFF | TGTGCCAGCAGCCACTTGGAGCAGTTCTTC
. | TRBJ1-1 | 14 | TRBV6-1 | . | CASSVWGGNTEAFF | TGTGCCAGCAGTGTATGGGGTGGGAACACTGAAGCTTTCTTT
many | TRBJ2-3 | 17 | TRBV29-1 | TRBD2 | CSVEAWTSGGATDTQYF | TGCAGCGTTGAAGCTTGGACTAGCGGGGGGGCAACAGATACGCAGTATTTT
many | TRBJ2-4 | 13 | TRBV9 | . | CASSEGTENIQYF | TGTGCCAGCAGCGAGGGGACGGAAAACATTCAGTACTTC
many | TRBJ2-5 | 15 | TRBV2 | TRBD2 | CASRTLAGGGETQYF | TGTGCCAGCAGGACTCTAGCGGGGGGTGGCGAGACCCAGTACTTC
many | TRBJ2-3 | 16 | TRBV13 | TRBD2 | CASSFTTSGGTDTQYF | TGTGCCAGCAGCTTCACGACTAGCGGGGGCACAGATACGCAGTATTTT
few | TRBJ2-1 | 14 | TRBV5-1 | TRBD2 | CASSLVERGNEQFF | TGCGCCAGCAGCTTGGTAGAGCGGGGGAATGAGCAGTTCTTC
few | TRBJ1-2 | 15 | TRBV29-1 | TRBD1 | CSVEAGTAANYGYTF | TGCAGCGTTGAGGCCGGGACAGCAGCTAACTATGGCTACACCTTC
many | TRBJ1-3 | 17 | TRBV4-1 | . | CASSQEWSERPGNTIYF | TGCGCCAGCAGCCAAGAATGGAGCGAAAGGCCTGGAAACACCATATATTTT
many | TRBJ2-5 | 15 | TRBV7-9 | TRBD2 | CASSSWTSGDETQYF | TGTGCCAGCAGCTCGTGGACTAGCGGGGATGAGACCCAGTACTTC
many | TRBJ2-5 | 13 | TRBV29-1 | TRBD2 | CSAQGGIQETQYF | TGCAGCGCCCAGGGAGGGATCCAAGAGACCCAGTACTTC
. | TRBJ2-7 | 14 | TRBV30 | . | CASTRQFLSYEQYF | TGTGCCTCGACCCGGCAGTTTCTCTCCTACGAGCAGTACTTC
many | TRBJ1-1 | 11 | TRBV6-5 | . | CASNKDTEAFF | TGTGCCAGCAATAAGGACACTGAAGCTTTCTTT
many | TRBJ2-1 | 14 | TRBV10-3 | TRBD1 | CAISGQGSYNEQFF | TGTGCCATCAGCGGACAGGGCTCCTACAATGAGCAGTTCTTC